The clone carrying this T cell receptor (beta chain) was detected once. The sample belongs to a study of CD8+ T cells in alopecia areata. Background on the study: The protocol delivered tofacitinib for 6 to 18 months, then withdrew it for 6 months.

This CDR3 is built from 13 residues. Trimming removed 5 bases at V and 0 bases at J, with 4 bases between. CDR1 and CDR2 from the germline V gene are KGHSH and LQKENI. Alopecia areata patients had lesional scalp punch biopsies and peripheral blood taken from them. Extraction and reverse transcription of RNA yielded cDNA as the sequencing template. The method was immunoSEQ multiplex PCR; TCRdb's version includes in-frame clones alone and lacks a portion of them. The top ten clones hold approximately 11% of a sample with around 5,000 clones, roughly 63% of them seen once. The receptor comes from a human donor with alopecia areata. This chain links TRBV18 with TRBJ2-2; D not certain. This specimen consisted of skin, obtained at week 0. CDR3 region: CASSGPNTGELFF. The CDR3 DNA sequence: TGTGCCAGCTCAGGACCGAACACCGGGGAGCTGTTTTTT.